This is a list of T cell receptor beta chains from one sample in a study of T cell repertoires in cytomegalovirus infection. TCRdb reprocessed the reads via MiXCR and lists one record per CDR3 protein. The sample carries under 600,000 distinct CDR3 sequences, more than 15% recorded once. The source material was CD8+ T cells from PBMCs. The receptors originated from a human donor in good health (CMV status not recorded). Some clones in this sample may be carry-over from other donors' samples. CDR3s include the opening cysteine and the closing phenylalanine or tryptophan. The order of the fields is CDR3 protein, CDR3 DNA, J gene, V gene, D gene, clone size. A D gene is named only where the DNA matches it firmly. Not all rows give a size; the values are once, few, many and, for expanded clones, a class.

CDR3: CASSYGGAGTEAFF
DNA: TGTGCCAGCAGTTATGGGGGCGCGGGCACTGAAGCTTTCTTT
J: TRBJ1-1
V: TRBV6-5
D: .
size: few

CDR3: CASSFRDPNNEQFF
DNA: TGCGCCAGCAGCTTCCGGGACCCGAACAATGAGCAGTTCTTC
J: TRBJ2-1
V: TRBV5-1
D: .
size: .

CDR3: CASSQGQRYSGNTIYF
DNA: TGTGCCAGCAGCCAAGGGCAGCGTTACTCTGGAAACACCATATATTTT
J: TRBJ1-3
V: TRBV14
D: .
size: few

CDR3: CASSQDGTGYGYTF
DNA: TGCGCCAGCAGCCAAGATGGGACAGGTTATGGCTACACCTTC
J: TRBJ1-2
V: TRBV4-3
D: TRBD1
size: .

CDR3: CASSLGLAGAARETQYF
DNA: TGTGCCAGCAGTTTGGGACTAGCGGGAGCGGCCCGGGAGACCCAGTACTTC
J: TRBJ2-5
V: TRBV27
D: TRBD2
size: .

CDR3: CATSSFITGNTEAFF
DNA: TGTGCCACCAGCAGCTTTATAACAGGGAATACTGAAGCTTTCTTT
J: TRBJ1-1
V: TRBV15
D: .
size: few

CDR3: CASSNRGDTQYF
DNA: TGTGCCAGCAGCAATAGGGGAGATACGCAGTATTTT
J: TRBJ2-3
V: TRBV7-7
D: .
size: many

CDR3: CAISDLAGTGGPNTEAFF
DNA: TGTGCCATCAGTGACCTCGCCGGGACAGGGGGACCGAACACTGAAGCTTTCTTT
J: TRBJ1-1
V: TRBV10-3
D: TRBD1
size: many

CDR3: CAISESGSSYNSPLHF
DNA: TGTGCCATCAGTGAGTCGGGGAGCTCCTATAATTCACCCCTCCACTTT
J: TRBJ1-6
V: TRBV10-3
D: .
size: .

CDR3: CASSYLAEQFF
DNA: TGTGCCAGCAGTTACCTCGCGGAGCAGTTCTTC
J: TRBJ2-1
V: TRBV6-6
D: .
size: few

CDR3: CASTGGLNYEQYF
DNA: TGTGCCAGTACCGGGGGCCTGAACTACGAGCAGTACTTC
J: TRBJ2-7
V: TRBV5-6
D: .
size: .

CDR3: CASSLVLAATGELFF
DNA: TGTGCCAGCAGCTTGGTCCTAGCGGCCACCGGGGAGCTGTTTTTT
J: TRBJ2-2
V: TRBV7-8
D: TRBD2
size: many

CDR3: CASRALGTDSDTTYF
DNA: TGTGCCAGCAGGGCCCTCGGGACGGACTCAGATACGACGTATTTT
J: TRBJ2-3
V: TRBV12-3/TRBV12-4
D: .
size: .

CDR3: CASSEGSRTEAFF
DNA: TGTGCCAGCAGTGAAGGGAGTCGGACTGAAGCTTTCTTT
J: TRBJ1-1
V: TRBV2
D: .
size: .

CDR3: CASSLSANSGYTF
DNA: TGTGCCAGCAGTTTATCCGCCAACTCTGGCTACACCTTC
J: TRBJ1-2
V: TRBV27
D: .
size: .

CDR3: CASRAPGSTDTQYF
DNA: TGTGCCAGCAGGGCCCCCGGAAGCACAGATACGCAGTATTTT
J: TRBJ2-3
V: TRBV2
D: .
size: few

CDR3: CATSGELSGANVLTF
DNA: TGTGCCACCAGCGGGGAGCTGTCTGGGGCCAACGTCCTGACTTTC
J: TRBJ2-6
V: TRBV15
D: .
size: .

CDR3: CASSLAGPPNNSPLHF
DNA: TGTGCCAGCAGCTTAGCCGGGCCCCCAAATAATTCACCCCTCCACTTT
J: TRBJ1-6
V: TRBV7-9
D: .
size: many

CDR3: CASRRYSGGLDEQFF
DNA: TGTGCCAGCAGACGGTACAGCGGGGGGCTAGATGAGCAGTTCTTC
J: TRBJ2-1
V: TRBV6-1
D: TRBD2
size: many

CDR3: CATGTGDGAEAFF
DNA: TGTGCCACGGGAACAGGGGATGGAGCTGAAGCTTTCTTT
J: TRBJ1-1
V: TRBV15
D: TRBD1
size: few

CDR3: CAITTDSTDTQYF
DNA: TGTGCCATCACAACAGACAGCACAGATACGCAGTATTTT
J: TRBJ2-3
V: TRBV10-3
D: .
size: few

CDR3: CTPATGGKFKNSYNEQFF
DNA: TGCACCCCCGCTACAGGCGGGAAGTTTAAAAACTCCTACAATGAGCAGTTCTTC
J: TRBJ2-1
V: TRBV20-1
D: .
size: many

CDR3: CASSPGLDRNNEQFF
DNA: TGTGCCAGCAGCCCGGGCCTGGACAGAAACAATGAGCAGTTCTTC
J: TRBJ2-1
V: TRBV7-3
D: .
size: many

CDR3: CASSTTVNTEAFF
DNA: TGTGCCAGTAGTACAACCGTGAACACTGAAGCTTTCTTT
J: TRBJ1-1
V: TRBV19
D: .
size: many

CDR3: CASSLGADYRELFF
DNA: TGTGCCAGCAGCTTAGGGGCGGACTACCGGGAGCTGTTTTTT
J: TRBJ2-2
V: TRBV7-9
D: .
size: many

CDR3: CASRWRNKDDEQYF
DNA: TGCGCCAGCAGATGGAGGAACAAGGACGACGAGCAGTACTTC
J: TRBJ2-7
V: TRBV5-1
D: .
size: .

CDR3: CASSTIQLNEKLFF
DNA: TGTGCCAGTAGTACGATTCAGCTTAATGAAAAACTGTTTTTT
J: TRBJ1-4
V: TRBV19
D: .
size: .

CDR3: CATSRGQQGWDEQFF
DNA: TGTGCCACCAGCAGAGGTCAACAGGGTTGGGATGAGCAGTTCTTC
J: TRBJ2-1
V: TRBV15
D: .
size: many

CDR3: CASSYSFLAGGPENEQFF
DNA: TGTGCCAGCAGTTACTCGTTCCTAGCGGGAGGGCCGGAGAATGAGCAGTTCTTC
J: TRBJ2-1
V: TRBV6-2/TRBV6-3
D: TRBD2
size: few

CDR3: CASGLDSSYEQYF
DNA: TGTGCCAGCGGGCTTGACAGCTCCTACGAGCAGTACTTC
J: TRBJ2-7
V: TRBV3-1
D: .
size: few

CDR3: CASRPGQLGGQPQHF
DNA: TGTGCCAGCAGACCCGGGCAACTGGGGGGTCAGCCCCAGCATTTT
J: TRBJ1-5
V: TRBV6-1
D: .
size: many

CDR3: CSASGRANTGELFF
DNA: TGCAGTGCTAGTGGGAGGGCGAACACCGGGGAGCTGTTTTTT
J: TRBJ2-2
V: TRBV20-1
D: TRBD2
size: .

CDR3: CASSNDEQFF
DNA: TGTGCCAGCAGCAACGATGAGCAGTTCTTC
J: TRBJ2-1
V: TRBV25-1
D: .
size: many